The source of this T cell receptor beta chain is a study of blood T cell repertoires in COVID-19. On the study more broadly: Some COVID-19 samples were acute and others convalescent; all came from the United States, Italy and Spain. PBMCs, B-cell-depleted T cells, or T cells provided the cDNA or gDNA that made up the material.

With V trimmed by 6 bases and J by 0 bases, 10 bases remained unmatched. The CDR3 has 17 residues. Germline V gene sequence: CDR1 SGHVS, CDR2 FNYEAQ. Original methodology: From reference gene primer amplification, estimates of nucleated cell counts were derived. Profiled with immunoSEQ multiplex PCR; TCRdb holds only in-frame clones, not every one. From that table come the V and J calls and clone size; the DNA was used to work out D and trimming. This table holds 210,000 or so clones, over 75% found once. This receptor was taken from a man aged 45-65 years with acute or convalescent COVID-19. J is TRBJ1-3 and V is TRBV7-6; 8 nucleotides align to TRBD1. Sample: peripheral blood. CDR3 sequence (DNA): TGTGCCAGCAGTAGAACCGGGACAGGACTCTCTGGAAACACCATATATTTT. This translates into CASSRTGTGLSGNTIYF.